The 5 T cell receptor beta chains below all came from one sample that was sequenced in a study of identical twins. MiXCR, applied by TCRdb to the 5' RACE reads, yields one record per CDR3 protein. The repertoire holds around 1.7 million distinct CDR3 sequences, with about 32% as singletons. The sample comprised cord blood. All receptors derive from a newborn girl in good health.

The chain employs TRBV13 and TRBJ2-1; 7 nucleotides match TRBD1. After removal of 3 bases from V and 12 bases from J, the junction contained 2 bases not matched to a gene. This CDR3 is 11 amino acids long. Germline CDR1 is PRHDT and CDR2 is FYEKMQ (reference sequence). In DNA form, the CDR3 reads TGTGCCAGCAGCTTTCGGACAGGGCAGTTCTTC. It yields the protein CASSFRTGQFF.

This clonotype was counted a few times. The chain is built from TRBV7-9 and TRBJ2-3; TRBD2 agrees at 8 bases. The germline V gene encodes CDR1 SEHNR and CDR2 FQNEAQ (reference sequence). The CDR3 runs 15 residues. Trimming cost V 3 bases and J 2 bases; bases outside gene matches: 4. The CDR3 DNA reads as TGTGCCAGCAGCTTCGGGACTAGATACACAGATACGCAGTATTTT. Its protein product is CASSFGTRYTDTQYF.

This clonotype was seen more than once but under ten times. The gene calls are TRBV10-3 and TRBJ2-3; TRBD2 matches at 8 bases. Germline V CDR1 and CDR2: ENHRY, SYGVKD. CDR3 length equals 17 residues. Losses at the gene ends were 4 bases for V and 2 bases for J; bases not matched to a gene: 11. CDR3 bases: TGTGCCATCAGTGGTGACCCTCTAGCGGGCCTCACAGATACGCAGTATTTT. It translates to CAISGDPLAGLTDTQYF.

This clonotype was counted once. The chain uses TRBV28 and TRBJ1-1, with D unclear. The CDR3 length is 12 residues. Trimming stripped 8 bases from V and 2 bases from J, with 9 bases between. Germline CDR1 is MDHEN and CDR2 is SYDVKM. CDR3 coding DNA: TGTGCCAGCGGACGGAGAAACACTGAAGCTTTCTTT. Residues: CASGRRNTEAFF.

The chain combines TRBV3-1 with TRBJ2-3, with 12 nucleotides matching TRBD2. Germline-derived CDR1 and CDR2 are LGHDT and YNNKEL (reference sequence). There are 18 residues in the CDR3. Germline trimming cut 1 base from V and 4 bases from J; bases unmatched to any gene: 9. CDR3 in amino acids: CASSQALAGGPFPDTQYF. The CDR3 coding sequence is TGTGCCAGCAGCCAAGCTCTAGCGGGGGGGCCGTTCCCAGATACGCAGTATTTT.